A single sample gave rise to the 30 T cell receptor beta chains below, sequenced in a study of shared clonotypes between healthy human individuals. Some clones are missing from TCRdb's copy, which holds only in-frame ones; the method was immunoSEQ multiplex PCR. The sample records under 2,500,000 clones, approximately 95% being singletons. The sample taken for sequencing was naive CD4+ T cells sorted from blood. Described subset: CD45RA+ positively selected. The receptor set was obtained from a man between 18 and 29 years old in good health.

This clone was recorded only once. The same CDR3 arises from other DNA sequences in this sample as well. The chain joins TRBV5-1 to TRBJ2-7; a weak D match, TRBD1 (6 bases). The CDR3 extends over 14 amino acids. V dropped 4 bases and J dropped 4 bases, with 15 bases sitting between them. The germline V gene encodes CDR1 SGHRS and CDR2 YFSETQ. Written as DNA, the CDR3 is TGCGCCAGCAGCCCCGGACAGTTGCCATACGAGCAGTACTTC. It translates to CASSPGQLPYEQYF. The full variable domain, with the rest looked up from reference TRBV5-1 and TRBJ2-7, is KAGVTQTPRYLIKTRGQQVTLSCSPISGHRSVSWYQQTPGQGLQFLFEYFSETQRNKGNFPGRFSGRQFSNSRSEMNVSTLELGDSALYLCASSPGQLPYEQYFGPGTRLTVT.

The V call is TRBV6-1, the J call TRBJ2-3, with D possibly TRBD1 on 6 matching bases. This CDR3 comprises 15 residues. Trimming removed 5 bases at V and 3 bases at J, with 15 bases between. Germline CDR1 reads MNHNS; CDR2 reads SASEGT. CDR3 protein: CASSIRQVGTDTQYF. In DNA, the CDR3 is TGTGCCAGCAGTATACGACAGGTCGGTACAGATACGCAGTATTTT.

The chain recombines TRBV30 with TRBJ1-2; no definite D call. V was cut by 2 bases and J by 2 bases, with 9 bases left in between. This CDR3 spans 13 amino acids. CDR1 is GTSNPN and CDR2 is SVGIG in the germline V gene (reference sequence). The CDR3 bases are TGTGCCTGGAGTCGTAGGGAGAACTATGGCTACACCTTC. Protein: CAWSRRENYGYTF.

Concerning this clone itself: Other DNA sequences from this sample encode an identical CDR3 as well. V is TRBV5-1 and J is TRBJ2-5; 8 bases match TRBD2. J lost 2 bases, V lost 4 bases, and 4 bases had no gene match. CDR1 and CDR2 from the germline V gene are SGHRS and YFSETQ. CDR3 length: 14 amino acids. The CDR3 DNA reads TGCGCCAGCAGCCCTCCGGGGGGGCAAGAGACCCAGTACTTC. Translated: CASSPPGGQETQYF.

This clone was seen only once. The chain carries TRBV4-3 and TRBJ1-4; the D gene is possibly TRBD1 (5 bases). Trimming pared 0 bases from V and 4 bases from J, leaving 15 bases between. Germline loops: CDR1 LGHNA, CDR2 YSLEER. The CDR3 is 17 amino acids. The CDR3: CASSQDYVGAFNEKLFF. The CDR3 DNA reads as TGCGCCAGCAGCCAAGACTACGTAGGGGCGTTTAATGAAAAACTGTTTTTT.

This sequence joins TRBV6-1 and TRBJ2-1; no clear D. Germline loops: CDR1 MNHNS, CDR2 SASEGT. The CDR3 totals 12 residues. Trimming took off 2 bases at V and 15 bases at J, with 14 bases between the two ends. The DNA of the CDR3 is TGTGCCAGCAGTGAAAGGGCTTTTACAACGTTCTTC. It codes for CASSERAFTTFF.

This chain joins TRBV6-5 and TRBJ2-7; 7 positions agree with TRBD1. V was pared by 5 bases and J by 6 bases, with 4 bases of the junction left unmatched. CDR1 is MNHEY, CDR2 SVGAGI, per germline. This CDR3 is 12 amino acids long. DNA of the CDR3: TGTGCCAGCAGTCCCGGGACAGCCGAGCAGTACTTC. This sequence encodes CASSPGTAEQYF.

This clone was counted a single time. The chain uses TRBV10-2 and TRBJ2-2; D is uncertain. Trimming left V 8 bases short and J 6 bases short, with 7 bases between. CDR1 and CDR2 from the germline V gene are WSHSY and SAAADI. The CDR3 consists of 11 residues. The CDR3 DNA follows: TGCGCCAGCCATCGAGCCGGGGAGCTGTTTTTT. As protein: CASHRAGELFF.

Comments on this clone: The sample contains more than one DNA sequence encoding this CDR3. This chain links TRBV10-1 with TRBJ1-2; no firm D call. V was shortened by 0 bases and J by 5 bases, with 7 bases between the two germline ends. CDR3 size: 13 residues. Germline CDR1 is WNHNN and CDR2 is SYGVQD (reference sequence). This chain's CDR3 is CASSESGGYGYTF. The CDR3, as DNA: TGCGCCAGCAGTGAGTCTGGCGGTTATGGCTACACCTTC.

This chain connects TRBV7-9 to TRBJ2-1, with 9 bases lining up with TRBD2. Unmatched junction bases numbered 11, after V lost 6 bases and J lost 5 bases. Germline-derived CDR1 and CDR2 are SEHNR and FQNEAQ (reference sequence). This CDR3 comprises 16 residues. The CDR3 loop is CASSFIGSSGNNEQFF. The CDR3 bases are TGTGCCAGCAGTTTTATCGGGTCTAGCGGGAACAATGAGCAGTTCTTC.

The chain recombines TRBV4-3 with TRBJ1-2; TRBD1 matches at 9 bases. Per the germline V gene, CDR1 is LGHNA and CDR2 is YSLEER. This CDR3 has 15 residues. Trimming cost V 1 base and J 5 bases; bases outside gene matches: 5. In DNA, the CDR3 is TGCGCCAGCAGCCAAGGACAGGGGGAAGTATATGGCTACACCTTC. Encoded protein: CASSQGQGEVYGYTF.

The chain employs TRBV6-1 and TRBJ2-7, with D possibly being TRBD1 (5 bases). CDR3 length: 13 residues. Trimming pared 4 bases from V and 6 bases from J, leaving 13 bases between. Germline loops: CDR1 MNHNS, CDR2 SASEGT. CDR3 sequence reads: CASSVQGVSEQYF. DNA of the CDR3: TGTGCCAGCAGTGTACAAGGGGTGAGCGAGCAGTACTTC.

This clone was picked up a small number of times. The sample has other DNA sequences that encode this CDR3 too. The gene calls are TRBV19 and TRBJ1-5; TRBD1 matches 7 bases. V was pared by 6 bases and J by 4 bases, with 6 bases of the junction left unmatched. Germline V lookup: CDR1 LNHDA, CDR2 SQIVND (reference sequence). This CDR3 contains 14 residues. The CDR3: CASSPGQLNQPQHF. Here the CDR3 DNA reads TGTGCCAGTAGCCCGGGACAGCTTAATCAGCCCCAGCATTTT. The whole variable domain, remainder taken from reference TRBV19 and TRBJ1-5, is DGGITQSPKYLFRKEGQNVTLSCEQNLNHDAMYWYRQDPGQGLRLIYYSQIVNDFQKGDIAEGYSVSREKKESFPLTVTSAQKNPTAFYLCASSPGQLNQPQHFGDGTRLSIL.

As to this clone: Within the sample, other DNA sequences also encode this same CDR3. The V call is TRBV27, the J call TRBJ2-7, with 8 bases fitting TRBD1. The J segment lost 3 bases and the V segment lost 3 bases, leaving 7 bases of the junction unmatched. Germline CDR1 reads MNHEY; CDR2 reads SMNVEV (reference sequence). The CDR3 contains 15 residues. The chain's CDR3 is CASSLSPQGGYEQYF. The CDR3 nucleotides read TGTGCCAGCAGTTTGTCCCCACAGGGGGGCTACGAGCAGTACTTC.

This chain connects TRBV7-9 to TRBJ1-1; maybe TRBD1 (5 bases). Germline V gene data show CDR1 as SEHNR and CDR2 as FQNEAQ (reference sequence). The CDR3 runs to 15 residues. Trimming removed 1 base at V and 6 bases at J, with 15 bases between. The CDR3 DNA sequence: TGTGCCAGCAGCTTAGGCCAGGTAGCGGGGGCTGAAGCTTTCTTT. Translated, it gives CASSLGQVAGAEAFF. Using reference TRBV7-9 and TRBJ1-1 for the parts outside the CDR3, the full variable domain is DTGVSQNPRHKITKRGQNVTFRCDPISEHNRLYWYRQTLGQGPEFLTYFQNEAQLEKSRLLSDRFSAERPKGSFSTLEIQRTEQGDSAMYLCASSLGQVAGAEAFFGQGTRLTVV.

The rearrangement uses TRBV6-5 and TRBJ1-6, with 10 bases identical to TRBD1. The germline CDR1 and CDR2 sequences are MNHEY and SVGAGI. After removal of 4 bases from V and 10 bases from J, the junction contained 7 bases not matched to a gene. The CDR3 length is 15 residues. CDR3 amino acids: CASSLAGTGASPLHF. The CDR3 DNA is TGTGCCAGCAGTTTAGCCGGGACAGGGGCCTCACCCCTCCACTTT.

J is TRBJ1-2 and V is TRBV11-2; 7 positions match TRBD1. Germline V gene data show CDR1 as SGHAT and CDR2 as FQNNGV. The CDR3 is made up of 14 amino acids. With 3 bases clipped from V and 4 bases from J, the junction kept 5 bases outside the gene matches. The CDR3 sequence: CASSFGTAFYGYTF. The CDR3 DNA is TGTGCCAGCAGCTTCGGGACAGCTTTCTATGGCTACACCTTC.

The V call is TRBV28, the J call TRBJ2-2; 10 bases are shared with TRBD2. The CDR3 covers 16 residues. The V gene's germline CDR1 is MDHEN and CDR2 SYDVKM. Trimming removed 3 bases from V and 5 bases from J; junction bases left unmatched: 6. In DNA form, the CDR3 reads TGTGCCAGCAGTTTCAGGTCTAGCGGGGGTACCGGGGAGCTGTTTTTT. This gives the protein CASSFRSSGGTGELFF. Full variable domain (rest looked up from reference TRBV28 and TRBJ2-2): DVKVTQSSRYLVKRTGEKVFLECVQDMDHENMFWYRQDPGLGLRLIYFSYDVKMKEKGDIPEGYSVSREKKERFSLILESASTNQTSMYLCASSFRSSGGTGELFFGEGSRLTVL.

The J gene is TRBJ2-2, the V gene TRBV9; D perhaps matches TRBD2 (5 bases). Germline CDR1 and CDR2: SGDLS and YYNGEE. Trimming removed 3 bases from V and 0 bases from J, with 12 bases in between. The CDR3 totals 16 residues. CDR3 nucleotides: TGTGCCAGCAGCGGAGGAGCGGCCCCGAACACCGGGGAGCTGTTTTTT. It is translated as CASSGGAAPNTGELFF.

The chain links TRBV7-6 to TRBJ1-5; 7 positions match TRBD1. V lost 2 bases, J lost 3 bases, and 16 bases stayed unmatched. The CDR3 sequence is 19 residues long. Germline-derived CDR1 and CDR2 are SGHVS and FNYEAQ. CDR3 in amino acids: CASSLRGGLQSSNNQPQHF. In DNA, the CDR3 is TGTGCCAGCAGCTTAAGAGGGGGCCTACAGTCCTCCAACAATCAGCCCCAGCATTTT.

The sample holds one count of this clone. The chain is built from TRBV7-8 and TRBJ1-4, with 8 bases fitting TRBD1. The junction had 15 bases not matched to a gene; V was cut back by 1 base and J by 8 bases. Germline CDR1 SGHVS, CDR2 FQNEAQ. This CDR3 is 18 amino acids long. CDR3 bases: TGTGCCAGCAGCTTAGTTGGACAGGGAACTCCTAGGCGCGAAAAACTGTTTTTT. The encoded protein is CASSLVGQGTPRREKLFF.

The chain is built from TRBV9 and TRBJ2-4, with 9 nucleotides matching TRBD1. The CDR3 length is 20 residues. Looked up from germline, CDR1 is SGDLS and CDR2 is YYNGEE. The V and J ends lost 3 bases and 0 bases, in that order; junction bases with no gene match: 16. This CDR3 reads CASSEDPGQGHQLAKNIQYF. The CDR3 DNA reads TGTGCCAGCAGCGAGGACCCGGGACAGGGCCATCAACTAGCCAAAAACATTCAGTACTTC.

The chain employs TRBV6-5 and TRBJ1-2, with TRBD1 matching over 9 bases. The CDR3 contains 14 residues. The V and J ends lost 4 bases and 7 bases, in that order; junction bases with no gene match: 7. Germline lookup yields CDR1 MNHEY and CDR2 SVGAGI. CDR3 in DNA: TGTGCCAGCAGTTCAGCCGGGACAGGGATTGGCTACACCTTC. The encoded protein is CASSSAGTGIGYTF.

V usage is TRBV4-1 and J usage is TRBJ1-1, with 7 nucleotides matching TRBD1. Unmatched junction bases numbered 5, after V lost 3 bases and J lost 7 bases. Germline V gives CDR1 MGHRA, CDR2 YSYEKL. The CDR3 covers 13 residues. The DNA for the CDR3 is TGCGCCAGCAGCCACGACAGGGTAGGTGAAGCTTTCTTT. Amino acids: CASSHDRVGEAFF.

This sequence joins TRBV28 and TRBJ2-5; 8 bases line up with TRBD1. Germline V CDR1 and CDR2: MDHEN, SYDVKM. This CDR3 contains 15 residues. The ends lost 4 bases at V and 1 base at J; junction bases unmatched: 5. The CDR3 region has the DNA TGTGCCAGCAGTTCAGGGGGCTCGTCCCAAGAGACCCAGTACTTC. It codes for CASSSGGSSQETQYF.

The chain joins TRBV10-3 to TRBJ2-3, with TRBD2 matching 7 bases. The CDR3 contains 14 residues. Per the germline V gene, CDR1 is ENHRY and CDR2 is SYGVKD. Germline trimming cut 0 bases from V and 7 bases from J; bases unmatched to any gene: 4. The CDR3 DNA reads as TGTGCCATCAGTGAGTCGGGAGGGTTCAATACGCAGTATTTT. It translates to CAISESGGFNTQYF.

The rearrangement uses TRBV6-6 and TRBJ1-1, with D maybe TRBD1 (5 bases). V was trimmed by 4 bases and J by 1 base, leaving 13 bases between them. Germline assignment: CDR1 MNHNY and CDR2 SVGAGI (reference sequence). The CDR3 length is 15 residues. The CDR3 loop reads CASSSQGRKNTEAFF. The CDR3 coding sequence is TGTGCCAGCAGTTCCCAGGGACGGAAGAACACTGAAGCTTTCTTT.

CDR3 residues: CAITEGPLNTEAFF. CDR3 nucleotides: TGTGCCATCACCGAAGGGCCTCTGAACACTGAAGCTTTCTTT. The rearrangement links TRBV10-3 to TRBJ1-1, with unresolved D. The CDR3 runs 14 residues. Germline assignment: CDR1 ENHRY and CDR2 SYGVKD. The germline V and J ends were trimmed by 7 bases and 0 bases, with 12 bases remaining between them.

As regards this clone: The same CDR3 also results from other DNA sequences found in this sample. CDR3 sequence (DNA): TGCAGTGGAGGGGGGATAAACACTGAAGCTTTCTTT. Translating it yields CSGGGINTEAFF. The genes are TRBV29-1 and TRBJ1-1; tentatively, D is TRBD1 (6 bases). The length of the CDR3 is 12 residues. Germline V CDR1 and CDR2: SQVTM, ANQGSEA. The variable domain in full, with the rest retrieved from reference TRBV29-1 and TRBJ1-1, is SAVISQKPSRDICQRGTSLTIQCQVDSQVTMMFWYRQQPGQSLTLIATANQGSEATYESGFVIDKFPISRPNLTFSTLTVSNMSPEDSSIYLCSGGGINTEAFFGQGTRLTVV.

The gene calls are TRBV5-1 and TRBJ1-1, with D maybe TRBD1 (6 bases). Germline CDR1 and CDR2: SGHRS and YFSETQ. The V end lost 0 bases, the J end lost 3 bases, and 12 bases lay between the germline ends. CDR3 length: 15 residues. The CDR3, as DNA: TGCGCCAGCAGCTTGGAGACGGGGGCATACACTGAAGCTTTCTTT. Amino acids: CASSLETGAYTEAFF.